A single sample is the source of the 10 T cell receptor beta chains below, sequenced in a study of brain T cells in children with intractable seizures (dated by TCRdb to about 2021). Read against the paper, the sample's time point label means: resected brain tissue, or blood drawn just prior to surgery. Libraries were built with the immunoSEQ multiplex PCR assay. This is the immuneACCESS table as TCRdb keeps it, with only in-frame sequences that have V and J called. A part of the clones is gone; compared with another copy, unresolved V genes explain less than half, and the rest is unexplained. The sample has under 150,000 clones on record, under 95% of them singletons. About 3.8% of the sample goes to the ten largest clones. The material was peripheral blood, obtained at surgery. Every receptor here comes from a boy under two years old with hemimegalencephaly and intractable seizures.

The genes are TRBV5-3 and TRBJ1-6, with 10 bases that match TRBD1. TRBV5-3 is an ORF for which the function is uncertain. V was pared by 4 bases and J by 8 bases, with 9 bases of the junction left unmatched. This CDR3 is built from 16 residues. CDR3 sequence reads: CARSILDRGPYSPLHF. CDR3 nucleotides: TGTGCCAGAAGCATACTCGACAGGGGGCCTTATTCACCCCTCCACTTT.

This chain uses TRBV29-1 with TRBJ1-5; 7 bases fit TRBD1. Germline V gene lookup returns CDR1 SQVTM and CDR2 ANQGSEA. V shed 5 bases, J shed 2 bases, and the junction held 6 bases outside the gene matches. The CDR3 has 14 amino acids. The CDR3 DNA sequence: TGCAGCGTTATGACAGGGTCGGGCAATCAGCCCCAGCATTTT. It codes for CSVMTGSGNQPQHF.

The chain links TRBV11-2 to TRBJ1-5; D not certain. The CDR3 has 13 amino acids. Germline V gene data show CDR1 as SGHAT and CDR2 as FQNNGV. V was clipped by 3 bases and J by 2 bases, with 5 bases between them. The CDR3 spells CASSLSGNQPQHF. CDR3 nucleotides: TGTGCCAGCAGCTTGTCGGGCAATCAGCCCCAGCATTTT.

The CDR3 region has the DNA TGTGCCAGCAGGAACAGGGGGGAAGAGACCCAGTACTTC. It encodes CASRNRGEETQYF. This chain links TRBV28 with TRBJ2-5, with 8 bases lining up with TRBD1. The germline gives CDR1 MDHEN, CDR2 SYDVKM. With 6 bases clipped from V and 3 bases from J, the junction kept 3 bases outside the gene matches. CDR3 length equals 13 residues.

The chain uses TRBV9 and TRBJ1-2; no reliable D call. Germline V CDR1 and CDR2: SGDLS, YYNGEE. This CDR3 comprises 12 residues. Trimming shortened V by 0 bases and J by 6 bases, and 6 bases separated the two germline ends. As DNA, the CDR3 is TGTGCCAGCAGCGTAGTGTGGGATGGCTACACCTTC. Protein product: CASSVVWDGYTF.

Only one count was recorded for this clone. The chain employs TRBV6-5 and TRBJ1-3; D is uncertain. The CDR3 spans 14 residues. Trimming stripped 7 bases from V and 0 bases from J, with 10 bases between. CDR1 is MNHEY, CDR2 SVGAGI, per germline. CDR3 loop: CASTVWSSGNTIYF. DNA of the CDR3: TGTGCCAGCACCGTCTGGAGCTCTGGAAACACCATATATTTT.

This chain links TRBV13 with TRBJ1-1; a possible D gene is TRBD1 (5 bases). CDR3 length: 13 amino acids. Germline-derived CDR1 and CDR2 are PRHDT and FYEKMQ (reference sequence). The V and J ends lost 4 bases and 5 bases respectively, with 11 bases between them. CDR3 nucleotides: TGTGCCAGCAGCTCGGGGACGGGGACTGAAGCTTTCTTT. Protein: CASSSGTGTEAFF.

The chain uses TRBV19 and TRBJ1-1; D remains ambiguous. CDR3 length equals 14 residues. With 1 base removed from V and 7 bases from J, the gap between germline ends came to 13 bases. The germline V gene encodes CDR1 LNHDA and CDR2 SQIVND (reference sequence). Here the CDR3 DNA reads TGTGCCAGTAGTATAGGGTGGGAAAGTGTTGAAGCTTTCTTT. Residues: CASSIGWESVEAFF.

This rearrangement joins TRBV2 to TRBJ2-7; unclear D gene. V dropped 6 bases and J dropped 2 bases, with 14 bases sitting between them. The V gene's germline CDR1 is SNHLY and CDR2 FYNNEI. The CDR3 has 14 amino acids. In nucleotides, the CDR3 is TGTGCCAGCAGAAGAACCCCAACGGCCTACGAGCAGTACTTC. The encoded protein is CASRRTPTAYEQYF.

The chain combines TRBV4-1 with TRBJ2-7; D perhaps matches TRBD1 (6 bases). CDR3 length: 14 amino acids. Trimming left V 4 bases short and J 2 bases short, with 12 bases between. The V gene's germline CDR1 is MGHRA and CDR2 YSYEKL. CDR3 DNA: TGCGCCAGCAGCCTCCGACAGGCTACCTACGAGCAGTACTTC. Residues: CASSLRQATYEQYF.